The 10 T cell receptor beta chains in this list originate from one sample, sequenced in a study of patients and donors after allogeneic stem cell transplantation. In TCRdb, the RT-PCR reads were re-called with MiXCR into one record per CDR3 protein. The table lists 8,500 to 13,000 distinct CDR3 sequences, approximately 22% of them singletons. Sequenced input: blood, either unsorted or a sorted T cell fraction (not recorded which). Receptors were obtained from a human donor who was either an allogeneic HSCT recipient or a stem cell or donor lymphocyte infusion donor (not recorded which). It is not recorded whose cells these are; they may come from a transplant donor.

The V and J genes are TRBV6-5 and TRBJ1-1; tentative D call: TRBD1 (5 bases). The CDR3 length is 16 residues. V was trimmed by 6 bases and J by 1 base, leaving 18 bases between them. Germline assignment: CDR1 MNHEY and CDR2 SVGAGI. The CDR3 coding sequence is TGTGCCAGCAGAGTAAGCGAGGGGTCGCGGAACACTGAAGCTTTCTTT. Encoded protein: CASRVSEGSRNTEAFF.

The V call is TRBV10-3, the J call TRBJ2-5; the D is unclear. CDR3 size: 12 residues. Germline V gives CDR1 ENHRY, CDR2 SYGVKD. V dropped 0 bases and J dropped 6 bases, with 5 bases sitting between them. Here the CDR3 DNA reads TGTGCCATCAGTGAGTCTATTCAGACCCAGTACTTC. This encodes CAISESIQTQYF.

This clonotype has ten or more counts. J is TRBJ1-2 and V is TRBV5-1; D not certain. Germline CDR1 is SGHRS and CDR2 is YFSETQ. This CDR3 has 13 amino acids. Trimming shortened V by 4 bases and J by 5 bases, and 12 bases separated the two germline ends. CDR3 DNA: TGCGCCAGCAGCCCGGACGGGATTTATGGCTACACCTTC. This translates into CASSPDGIYGYTF.

J is TRBJ2-3 and V is TRBV7-9; maybe TRBD2 (5 bases). The V end was cut by 5 bases, the J end by 0 bases, with 12 bases between. Germline CDR1 reads SEHNR; CDR2 reads FQNEAQ (reference sequence). The CDR3 is made up of 15 amino acids. The CDR3 coding sequence is TGTGCCAGCAGCCAATCACGGGGAAGCACAGATACGCAGTATTTT. It is translated as CASSQSRGSTDTQYF. Supplemented by reference TRBV7-9 and TRBJ2-3, the full variable domain reads DTGVSQNPRHKITKRGQNVTFRCDPISEHNRLYWYRQTLGQGPEFLTYFQNEAQLEKSRLLSDRFSAERPKGSFSTLEIQRTEQGDSAMYLCASSQSRGSTDTQYFGPGTRLTVL.

This clonotype was counted a few times. The V call is TRBV19, the J call TRBJ1-1; D is uncertain. The germline gives CDR1 LNHDA, CDR2 SQIVND (reference sequence). There are 12 residues in the CDR3. Deletions cut 4 bases from V and 1 base from J, with 4 bases between. Here the CDR3 reads CASSTENTEAFF. CDR3 in DNA: TGTGCCAGTAGTACGGAGAACACTGAAGCTTTCTTT.

This clonotype was seen at least ten times. The rearrangement uses TRBV5-1 and TRBJ2-7, with TRBD1 matching over 11 bases. Trimming at V came to 0 bases and at J to 0 bases, leaving 2 bases not matched to a gene. This CDR3 region has 16 residues. The germline CDR1 and CDR2 sequences are SGHRS and YFSETQ. The CDR3 DNA follows: TGCGCCAGCAGCTTGGTGGGACAGGGGGTCTCCTACGAGCAGTACTTC. Translated: CASSLVGQGVSYEQYF.

V gene TRBV19 combines with J gene TRBJ1-1; unclear D gene. Trimming removed 3 bases from V and 4 bases from J, with 15 bases in between. This CDR3 is built from 15 residues. CDR1 and CDR2 from the germline V gene are LNHDA and SQIVND (reference sequence). The CDR3 loop is CASSMYGTRSTEAFF. The DNA for the CDR3 is TGTGCCAGTAGTATGTACGGTACACGGAGCACTGAAGCTTTCTTT.

At least ten counts were recorded for this clonotype. The rearrangement links TRBV7-9 to TRBJ1-4; D unresolved. The V end was cut by 3 bases, the J end by 8 bases, with 19 bases between. Germline assignment: CDR1 SEHNR and CDR2 FQNEAQ (reference sequence). This CDR3 has 16 residues. Here the CDR3 reads CASSFEGGLAEEKLFF. The CDR3 DNA follows: TGTGCCAGCAGCTTCGAAGGCGGCTTGGCGGAAGAAAAACTGTTTTTT.

This chain connects TRBV11-3 to TRBJ1-4; no clear D. The CDR3 has 13 amino acids. Germline V gene data show CDR1 as SGHNT and CDR2 as YENEEA. The V end lost 5 bases, the J end lost 3 bases, and 7 bases lay between the germline ends. CDR3 region: CASSVWPNEKLFF. The CDR3 DNA follows: TGTGCCAGCAGCGTGTGGCCTAATGAAAAACTGTTTTTT. The whole variable domain, remainder taken from reference TRBV11-3 and TRBJ1-4, is EAGVVQSPRYKIIEKKQPVAFWCNPISGHNTLYWYLQNLGQGPELLIRYENEEAVDDSQLPKDRFSAERLKGVDSTLKIQPAELGDSAVYLCASSVWPNEKLFFGSGTQLSVL.

This clonotype was seen repeatedly, ten times or more. This chain connects TRBV18 to TRBJ1-2; the D is unclear. The germline CDR1 and CDR2 sequences are KGHSH and LQKENI. V was shortened by 2 bases and J by 0 bases, with 13 bases between the two germline ends. This CDR3 is 16 amino acids long. CDR3 DNA: TGTGCCAGCTCACCAATCGGGGAATCGGCTAACTATGGCTACACCTTC. Protein product: CASSPIGESANYGYTF.